This entry describes one T cell receptor (beta chain). Its antigen is undetermined. The donors belonged to the approximately 120-subject validation cohort, separate from the roughly 650-subject first cohort. This sample is part of a study of cytomegalovirus exposure and HLA in healthy donors. Points from the study as a whole: Researchers counted roughly 150 TCR beta chains as cytomegalovirus-associated.

V was trimmed by 6 bases and J by 9 bases, leaving 15 bases between them. CDR1 MNHEY and CDR2 SVGAGI come from the germline V gene. The CDR3 has 13 residues. Generated by immunoSEQ multiplex PCR, the TCRdb table keeps only in-frame clones and is missing some. The table lists 110,000 to 150,000 clones, about 94% of them singletons. The sequenced sample was PBMCs. This TCR came from a man younger than 35 in good health and CMV-seropositive. The V and J genes are TRBV6-5 and TRBJ2-1, with D possibly matching TRBD2 (6 bases). CDR3 nucleotides: TGTGCCAGCAGCCCCTCCTTCGGGAGTGAGCAGTTCTTC. Translating it yields CASSPSFGSEQFF.